Below are 5 T cell receptor beta chains sequenced from a single sample in a study of blood T cells in healthy people across ages. PCR was performed a second time for 7 to 11 cycles using a sample-barcoded 5' primer and a J-beta primer mix. MiXCR, run by TCRdb on the 5' RACE reads, gives a single entry per CDR3 protein. The sample shows nearly 1 million distinct CDR3 sequences, roughly half of them seen only once. Material for sequencing was blood. These receptors were collected from a woman aged 55-75 years in good health.

This rearrangement joins TRBV7-2 to TRBJ2-3; D unclear. Between the trimmed V and J ends, which lost 5 bases and 6 bases, there was a span of 18 bases. The CDR3 sequence is 15 residues long. Germline V lookup: CDR1 SGHTA, CDR2 FQGNSA. CDR3 sequence: CASSPRGFSSDTQYF. CDR3 nucleotides: TGTGCCAGCAGCCCACGCGGATTTTCGTCCGATACGCAGTATTTT.

The chain couples TRBV28 to TRBJ1-4; no clear D gene. V was pared by 6 bases and J by 4 bases, with 12 bases between. Germline-derived CDR1 and CDR2 are MDHEN and SYDVKM. The CDR3 extends over 14 amino acids. The CDR3 reads CASRIAPINEKLFF. In DNA form, the CDR3 reads TGTGCCAGCAGGATTGCGCCGATTAATGAAAAACTGTTTTTT.

This clonotype was seen more than once but under ten times. This chain's CDR3 is CASSPGGDEKLFF. CDR3 DNA sequence: TGTGCCAGCAGCCCCGGGGGGGATGAAAAACTGTTTTTT. The genes are TRBV28 and TRBJ1-4, with D possibly matching TRBD1 (5 bases). Trimming removed 6 bases at V and 6 bases at J, with 11 bases between. This CDR3 contains 13 residues. Looked up from germline, CDR1 is MDHEN and CDR2 is SYDVKM.

This chain connects TRBV12-3 or TRBV12-4 to TRBJ1-4; possibly TRBD1 for D (5 bases). This CDR3 spans 14 amino acids. Trimming took 1 base from V and 7 from J, leaving 10 bases between them. The CDR3 DNA sequence: TGTGCCAGCAGTTTAGAGGGGATGGGTGAAAAACTGTTTTTT. Protein sequence: CASSLEGMGEKLFF.

In its sample, this clonotype was seen once. The gene calls are TRBV27 and TRBJ2-7; D not certain. V lost 2 bases and J 3 bases, leaving 14 bases between the germline ends. CDR1 and CDR2 from the germline V gene are MNHEY and SMNVEV (reference sequence). This CDR3 region has 15 residues. CDR3 in amino acids: CASSLGRAWGYEQYF. DNA for the CDR3: TGTGCCAGCAGTTTAGGAAGGGCTTGGGGCTACGAGCAGTACTTC.